The entry that follows covers one T cell receptor beta chain sequence. Assay used: immunoSEQ multiplex PCR; TCRdb lists only in-frame clones, some missing. The repertoire holds 50,000 to 70,000 clones, with 80% to 95% as singletons. The V gene's germline CDR1 is SGHTA and CDR2 FQGTGA. Trimming cost V 0 bases and J 5 bases; bases outside gene matches: 3. CDR3 size: 15 residues. This sample is drawn from a study of blood T cell repertoires in COVID-19. The receptor was isolated from a man aged 55 to 70 with acute or convalescent COVID-19. This rearrangement joins TRBV7-3 to TRBJ2-3; 9 bases are shared with TRBD1. Sequences were obtained from peripheral blood. CDR3 nucleotide sequence: TGTGCCAGCAGCTTAACGGACAGGGGAAAAGATACGCAGTATTTT. Protein: CASSLTDRGKDTQYF.